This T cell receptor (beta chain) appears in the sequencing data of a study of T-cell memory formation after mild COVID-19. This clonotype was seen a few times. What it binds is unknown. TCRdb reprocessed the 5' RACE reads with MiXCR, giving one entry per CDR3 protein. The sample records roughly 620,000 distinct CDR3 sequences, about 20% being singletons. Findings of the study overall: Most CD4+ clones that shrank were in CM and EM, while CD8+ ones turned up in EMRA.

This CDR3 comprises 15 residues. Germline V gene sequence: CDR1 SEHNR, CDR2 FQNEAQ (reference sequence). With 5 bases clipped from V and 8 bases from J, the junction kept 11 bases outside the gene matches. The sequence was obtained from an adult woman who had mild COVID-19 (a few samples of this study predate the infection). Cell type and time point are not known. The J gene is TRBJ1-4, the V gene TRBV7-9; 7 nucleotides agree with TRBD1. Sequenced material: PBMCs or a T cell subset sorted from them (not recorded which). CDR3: CASSRPTTGREKLFF. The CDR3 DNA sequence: TGTGCCAGCAGCCGGCCGACGACAGGGAGAGAAAAACTGTTTTTT.